Listed here are 4 T cell receptor beta chains from one sample, sequenced in a study of T cell responses to AZD1222 COVID-19 vaccine. The assay was immunoSEQ multiplex PCR, and TCRdb's table has in-frame clones only and misses some. The sample contains tens of thousands of clones, roughly 85% of which appear only once. The source material was peripheral blood, sampled 28 days after the second AZD1222 dose. These receptors were collected from an adult who received the AZD1222 COVID-19 vaccine.

This chain joins TRBV7-2 and TRBJ2-3; TRBD1 agrees at 10 bases. CDR3 length: 15 residues. Germline V lookup: CDR1 SGHTA, CDR2 FQGNSA. The trim removed 5 bases at V and 6 bases at J, leaving 8 bases unmatched. In nucleotides, the CDR3 is TGTGCCAGCAGCACGTCGACAGGGGGCTCTGATACGCAGTATTTT. Residues: CASSTSTGGSDTQYF. The complete variable domain, with remaining parts taken from reference TRBV7-2 and TRBJ2-3, reads GAGVSQSPSNKVTEKGKDVELRCDPISGHTALYWYRQSLGQGLEFLIYFQGNSAPDKSGLPSDRFSAERTGGSVSTLTIQRTQQEDSAVYLCASSTSTGGSDTQYFGPGTRLTVL.

The J gene is TRBJ2-7, the V gene TRBV29-1; TRBD1 matches 9 bases. J gave up 5 bases and V 0 bases, and 5 bases lay outside the gene matches. Per germline, CDR1 SQVTM and CDR2 ANQGSEA. This CDR3 has 14 residues. The CDR3 nucleotides read TGCAGCGTTGAAGACACAGGGGGCGTCCACGAGCAGTACTTC. It encodes CSVEDTGGVHEQYF.

The V gene is TRBV13, the J gene TRBJ2-3, with 11 bases aligning to TRBD2. The CDR3 is 16 amino acids. The germline V gene has CDR1 PRHDT and CDR2 FYEKMQ (reference sequence). The ends lost 5 bases at V and 0 bases at J; junction bases unmatched: 4. The CDR3 DNA reads TGTGCCAGCAGCGAACGACTAGCGGGGAGCACAGATACGCAGTATTTT. This encodes CASSERLAGSTDTQYF.

In this sample, this clone turned up once. V gene TRBV7-2 combines with J gene TRBJ2-7, with TRBD2 matching over 7 bases. Germline V lookup: CDR1 SGHTA, CDR2 FQGNSA. Unmatched junction bases numbered 6, after V lost 2 bases and J lost 2 bases. CDR3 size: 15 residues. CDR3 sequence (DNA): TGTGCCAGCAGCTTATGGGGCGGGGGTACCTACGAGCAGTACTTC. It yields the protein CASSLWGGGTYEQYF.